These 8 T cell receptor beta chains originate from one sample sequenced in a study of shared clonotypes between healthy human individuals. This table comes from immunoSEQ multiplex PCR, and its TCRdb copy is limited to in-frame clones, with some not included. The sample comprises some 380,000 clones, roughly 96% of which are singletons, and around 0.29% rests with the top ten. The sample taken for sequencing was memory CD8+ T cells sorted from blood. Described subset: CD45RO+ cells pooled with CCR7-negative TemRA cells. These receptors came from a man younger than 45 in good health.

The sample holds one count of this clone. The sample carries other DNA sequences with the same CDR3. The V gene is TRBV5-6, the J gene TRBJ1-4; D ambiguous. Per the germline V gene, CDR1 is SGHDT and CDR2 is YYEEEE. V was cut by 1 base and J by 7 bases, with 5 bases left in between. The CDR3 runs to 12 residues. CDR3 DNA sequence: TGTGCCAGCAGCTTGAACAGTGAAAAACTGTTTTTT. This translates into CASSLNSEKLFF. The complete variable domain, with remaining parts taken from reference TRBV5-6 and TRBJ1-4, reads DAGVTQSPTHLIKTRGQQVTLRCSPKSGHDTVSWYQQALGQGPQFIFQYYEEEERQRGNFPDRFSGHQFPNYSSELNVNALLLGDSALYLCASSLNSEKLFFGSGTQLSVL.

The chain uses TRBV5-8 and TRBJ2-3; 9 bases line up with TRBD2. This CDR3 has 17 amino acids. The V and J ends lost 0 bases and 2 bases, in that order; junction bases with no gene match: 7. Germline loops: CDR1 SGHTS, CDR2 YDEGEE. The CDR3 region is CASSLGASGVFTDTQYF. DNA of the CDR3: TGTGCCAGCAGCTTGGGGGCTAGCGGGGTTTTCACAGATACGCAGTATTTT.

The chain couples TRBV4-2 to TRBJ2-1; 15 bases align to TRBD2. V dropped 4 bases and J dropped 0; count of bases not matched to a gene: 7. Germline CDR1 is LGHNA and CDR2 is YNFKEQ. The length of the CDR3 is 19 residues. The DNA for the CDR3 is TGTGCCAGCAGCCCGGGACTAGCGGGAGGCTTAAGCTCCTACAATGAGCAGTTCTTC. Translation: CASSPGLAGGLSSYNEQFF.

The gene calls are TRBV9 and TRBJ2-2; 10 bases are a match to TRBD2. V trimming: 2 bases; J trimming: 0 bases; junction bases outside the gene matches: 4. This CDR3 has 17 residues. Germline V gene lookup returns CDR1 SGDLS and CDR2 YYNGEE. The DNA of the CDR3 is TGTGCCAGCAGCGTCCGTCTAGCGGGGGCGAACACCGGGGAGCTGTTTTTT. Protein: CASSVRLAGANTGELFF.

The chain employs TRBV27 and TRBJ2-3, with 13 bases matching TRBD2. Germline V gene sequence: CDR1 MNHEY, CDR2 SMNVEV (reference sequence). The CDR3 covers 20 residues. Trimming removed 3 bases from V and 0 bases from J; junction bases left unmatched: 12. This CDR3 is CASSFAGTSGTSTSTDTQYF. The CDR3, as DNA: TGTGCCAGCAGTTTTGCCGGGACTAGCGGGACTTCGACTAGCACAGATACGCAGTATTTT.

This rearrangement joins TRBV2 to TRBJ2-5; TRBD1 or TRBD2 may be the D gene (5 bases each). The V end was cut by 10 bases, the J end by 8 bases, with 14 bases between. Germline V gives CDR1 SNHLY, CDR2 FYNNEI. The CDR3 is 11 amino acids. The CDR3 sequence is CATEMRGTQYF. Here the CDR3 DNA reads TGTGCCACAGAAATGAGGGGCACCCAGTACTTC.

This sequence joins TRBV28 and TRBJ1-2; 8 bases fit TRBD1. V dropped 8 bases and J dropped 6; count of bases not matched to a gene: 11. The CDR3 loop spans 14 amino acids. Germline lookup yields CDR1 MDHEN and CDR2 SYDVKM. Here the CDR3 DNA reads TGTGCCAGCGGGTCATGGACAGGGTCGAATGGCTACACCTTC. Translation gives CASGSWTGSNGYTF.

The chain couples TRBV6-1 to TRBJ2-1; D is unresolved. The germline CDR1 and CDR2 sequences are MNHNS and SASEGT. CDR3 length: 13 residues. The V gene lost 4 bases and the J gene lost 7 bases, with 11 bases spanning the gap. CDR3: CASSGRQGNEQFF. The CDR3 nucleotides read TGTGCCAGCAGTGGCCGACAAGGAAATGAGCAGTTCTTC.